The 18 T cell receptor beta chains in this list originate from one sample, sequenced in a study of T cell repertoires in cytomegalovirus infection. Using its own MiXCR run on the reads, TCRdb lists one record per CDR3 protein. The sample holds approximately 1,000,000 distinct CDR3 sequences, around 31% seen once. These TCRs' antigens remain unknown. This specimen was cultured CD8+ T cells from PBMCs, taken from culture after CMV antigen stimulation. Receptor source: a human donor in good health (CMV status not recorded). Some clones in this sample may be carry-over from other donors' samples.

This clonotype occurred many times. The chain combines TRBV7-8 with TRBJ2-1; the D is unclear. The CDR3 sequence is 16 residues long. In germline, CDR1 is SGHVS, CDR2 FQNEAQ. V lost 0 bases to trimming and J lost 0 bases, with 9 bases between them. The CDR3: CASSLAGFSSYNEQFF. In nucleotides, the CDR3 is TGTGCCAGCAGCTTAGCAGGCTTCAGCTCCTACAATGAGCAGTTCTTC.

This clonotype occurred a few times. The chain uses TRBV7-9 and TRBJ1-1, with 9 nucleotides matching TRBD1. J lost 2 bases, V lost 3 bases, and 4 bases had no gene match. Germline lookup yields CDR1 SEHNR and CDR2 FQNEAQ (reference sequence). The CDR3 consists of 15 residues. CDR3 residues: CASSFRDRDNTEAFF. CDR3 DNA: TGTGCCAGCAGCTTCCGGGACAGGGACAACACTGAAGCTTTCTTT.

In its sample, this clonotype was seen many times. J is TRBJ2-3 and V is TRBV7-6; possibly TRBD1 or TRBD2 for D (5 bases each). Looked up from germline, CDR1 is SGHVS and CDR2 is FNYEAQ. The CDR3 loop spans 20 amino acids. The V end was cut by 3 bases, the J end by 2 bases, with 27 bases between. CDR3 DNA sequence: TGTGCCAGCAGCTTGGGACGTTTCGCCAACTCTTTGTGGGCCACAGATACGCAGTATTTT. Encoded protein: CASSLGRFANSLWATDTQYF.

Concerning this clonotype: Germline is not matched at one junction end, which may reflect a read error. The chain combines TRBV6-6 with TRBJ1-1; D is uncertain. CDR1 MNHNY and CDR2 SVGAGI come from the germline V gene (reference sequence). This CDR3 contains 11 residues. The CDR3 is CASNYSEEAFF. The CDR3 nucleotides are TGTGCCAGCAATTACTCGGAAGAAGCTTTCTTT.

The chain links TRBV12-3 or TRBV12-4 to TRBJ2-4, with D unclear. Trimming took off 6 bases at V and 1 base at J, with 13 bases between the two ends. This CDR3 spans 15 amino acids. CDR3 loop: CASSSGEEAKNIQYF. The CDR3 DNA sequence: TGTGCCAGCAGCTCCGGCGAGGAGGCCAAAAACATTCAGTACTTC.

This clonotype occurred many times. CDR3 in amino acids: CASSLRGRYTGELFF. Written as DNA, the CDR3 is TGTGCCAGCAGCTTGAGGGGACGGTACACCGGGGAGCTGTTTTTT. The rearrangement links TRBV7-2 to TRBJ2-2; either TRBD1 or TRBD2 may supply D (5 bases each). This CDR3 has 15 residues. Germline V gene data show CDR1 as SGHTA and CDR2 as FQGNSA. The V gene lost 3 bases and the J gene lost 3 bases, with 11 bases spanning the gap.

The chain recombines TRBV9 with TRBJ2-3; 11 bases agree with TRBD2. With 3 bases clipped from V and 2 bases from J, the junction kept 5 bases outside the gene matches. Germline CDR1 reads SGDLS; CDR2 reads YYNGEE. The CDR3 consists of 16 residues. The CDR3 is CASSAGTSGFTDTQYF. CDR3 bases: TGTGCCAGCAGCGCCGGGACTAGCGGCTTCACAGATACGCAGTATTTT.

This clonotype has only a few counts. This chain links TRBV7-9 with TRBJ2-5; TRBD2 is a possible D gene (5 bases). V lost 7 bases and J lost 2, with 14 bases in between. Germline CDR1 is SEHNR and CDR2 is FQNEAQ (reference sequence). This CDR3 contains 14 residues. CDR3 loop: CASTPEAGQETQYF. The CDR3 coding sequence is TGTGCCAGCACCCCGGAGGCAGGACAAGAGACCCAGTACTTC. The full variable domain, its missing parts supplied by reference TRBV7-9 and TRBJ2-5, is DTGVSQNPRHKITKRGQNVTFRCDPISEHNRLYWYRQTLGQGPEFLTYFQNEAQLEKSRLLSDRFSAERPKGSFSTLEIQRTEQGDSAMYLCASTPEAGQETQYFGPGTRLLVL.

This clonotype was counted only a few times. J is TRBJ1-2 and V is TRBV6-2 or TRBV6-3, with 7 bases that match TRBD1. Per the germline V gene, CDR1 is MNHEY and CDR2 is SVGEGT. The V gene end was trimmed by 7 bases and the J gene end by 4 bases; junction bases not matched to a gene: 6. The CDR3 runs 13 residues. The CDR3: CASTRTGTYGYTF. CDR3 DNA sequence: TGTGCCAGCACACGGACAGGAACCTATGGCTACACCTTC.

The chain recombines TRBV12-3 or TRBV12-4 with TRBJ1-6, with D possibly being TRBD1 (6 bases). The CDR3 has 14 residues. Trimming took 1 base from V and 8 from J, leaving 9 bases between them. DNA of the CDR3: TGTGCCAGCAGTTTAGGAGGGGGGTATTCACCCCTCCACTTT. Protein: CASSLGGGYSPLHF.

This clonotype was seen a few times. The J gene is TRBJ1-1, the V gene TRBV2; possibly TRBD1 for D (5 bases). Trimming cost V 8 bases and J 8 bases, with 12 bases left between them. Germline V gives CDR1 SNHLY, CDR2 FYNNEI. CDR3 length equals 11 residues. The CDR3 bases are TGTGCCAGCCCAAGAGGGGTGGAAGCTTTCTTT. Its protein product is CASPRGVEAFF. The full variable domain, rest sourced from reference TRBV2 and TRBJ1-1, is EPEVTQTPSHQVTQMGQEVILRCVPISNHLYFYWYRQILGQKVEFLVSFYNNEISEKSEIFDDQFSVERPDGSNFTLKIRSTKLEDSAMYFCASPRGVEAFFGQGTRLTVV.

This clonotype was recorded many times. The chain joins TRBV7-2 to TRBJ1-6; no clear D gene. The germline V gene has CDR1 SGHTA and CDR2 FQGNSA. The CDR3 sequence is 15 residues long. The V end was cut by 5 bases, the J end by 7 bases, with 15 bases between. DNA for the CDR3: TGTGCCAGCAGCGTGATCTCGGGAGGCAATTCACCCCTCCACTTT. Translating it yields CASSVISGGNSPLHF.

The rearrangement joins TRBV2 to TRBJ2-7; 7 bases line up with TRBD2. The CDR3 has 12 amino acids. Trimming at V came to 10 bases and at J to 0 bases, leaving 3 bases not matched to a gene. CDR1 is SNHLY, CDR2 FYNNEI, per germline. In DNA form, the CDR3 reads TGTGCCACCGGGGGGTTCTCCTACGAGCAGTACTTC. Amino acid sequence: CATGGFSYEQYF.

This chain uses TRBV7-8 with TRBJ1-1; D may be TRBD1 (5 bases). Deletions cut 1 base from V and 4 bases from J, with 19 bases between. In germline, CDR1 is SGHVS, CDR2 FQNEAQ. The CDR3 runs to 17 residues. The CDR3 spells CASSLVNDIFGGTEAFF. The CDR3, as DNA: TGTGCCAGCAGCTTAGTGAATGATATTTTCGGGGGCACTGAAGCTTTCTTT.

The chain recombines TRBV4-1 with TRBJ2-1; D possibly corresponds to TRBD2 (6 bases). From germline, CDR1 is MGHRA and CDR2 YSYEKL. The V end lost 4 bases, the J end lost 2 bases, and 21 bases lay between the germline ends. The CDR3 extends over 18 amino acids. As DNA, the CDR3 is TGCGCCAGCAGCCTCCTATCCAAGGGACTGGGGGCCTACAATGAGCAGTTCTTC. Protein product: CASSLLSKGLGAYNEQFF.

This clonotype was found a few times. The chain combines TRBV6-2 or TRBV6-3 with TRBJ1-1; weak D call: TRBD1 (5 bases). V was shortened by 8 bases and J by 0 bases, with 10 bases between the two germline ends. The CDR3 totals 13 residues. Germline loops: CDR1 MNHEY, CDR2 SVGEGT. The CDR3: CASGRGMNTEAFF. CDR3 in DNA: TGTGCCAGCGGTCGGGGGATGAACACTGAAGCTTTCTTT.

With regard to this clonotype: One end of the junction is discordant with germline, which a read error may explain. The rearrangement joins TRBV6-6 to TRBJ1-5, with 9 bases that match TRBD1. The CDR3 extends over 18 amino acids. The germline V gene has CDR1 MNHNY and CDR2 SVGAGI (reference sequence). The CDR3 region is CASTQSRDRVYSNQLQHF. The CDR3 DNA follows: TGTGCCAGCACCCAATCCCGGGACAGGGTCTATAGCAATCAGCTCCAGCATTTT.

This chain uses TRBV20-1 with TRBJ2-7; D call uncertain. Germline V gene sequence: CDR1 DFQATT, CDR2 SNEGSKA (reference sequence). CDR3 size: 11 residues. V was pared by 0 bases and J by 6 bases, with 6 bases between. The CDR3 DNA reads TGCAGTGCTAGAGAGTCAGGCGAGCAGTACGTC. Translated: CSARESGEQYV.